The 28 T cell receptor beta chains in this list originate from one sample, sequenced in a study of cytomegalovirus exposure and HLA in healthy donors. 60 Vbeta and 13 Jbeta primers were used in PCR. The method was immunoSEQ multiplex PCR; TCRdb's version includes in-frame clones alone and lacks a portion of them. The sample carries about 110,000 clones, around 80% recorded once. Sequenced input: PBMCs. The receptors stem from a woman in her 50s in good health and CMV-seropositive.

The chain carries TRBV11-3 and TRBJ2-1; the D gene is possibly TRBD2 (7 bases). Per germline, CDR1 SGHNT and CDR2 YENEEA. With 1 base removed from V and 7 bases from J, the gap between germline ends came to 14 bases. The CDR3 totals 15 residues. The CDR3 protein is CASSLAGGAINEQFF. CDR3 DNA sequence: TGTGCCAGCAGCTTAGCGGGGGGCGCCATAAATGAGCAGTTCTTC.

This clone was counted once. The CDR3 spells CASRMGQGGNIQYF. The CDR3 DNA reads as TGTGCCAGCAGAATGGGACAGGGGGGGAACATTCAGTACTTC. The chain is built from TRBV6-1 and TRBJ2-4; 11 bases are shared with TRBD1. The germline CDR1 and CDR2 sequences are MNHNS and SASEGT. This CDR3 spans 14 amino acids. V lost 6 bases and J lost 7; bases outside the gene matches: 5.

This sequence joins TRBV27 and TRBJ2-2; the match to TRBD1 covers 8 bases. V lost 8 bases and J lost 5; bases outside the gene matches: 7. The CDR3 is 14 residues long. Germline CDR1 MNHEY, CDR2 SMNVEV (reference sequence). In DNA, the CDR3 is TGTGCCAGCCATCAGGGGGCGACAACCGGGGAGCTGTTTTTT. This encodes CASHQGATTGELFF.

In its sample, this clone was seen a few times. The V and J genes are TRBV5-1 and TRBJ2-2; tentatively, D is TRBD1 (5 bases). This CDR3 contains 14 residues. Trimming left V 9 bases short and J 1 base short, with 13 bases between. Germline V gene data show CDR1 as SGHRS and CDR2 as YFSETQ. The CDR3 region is CATQLTGNTGELFF. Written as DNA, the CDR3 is TGCGCCACCCAGTTAACAGGGAACACCGGGGAGCTGTTTTTT.

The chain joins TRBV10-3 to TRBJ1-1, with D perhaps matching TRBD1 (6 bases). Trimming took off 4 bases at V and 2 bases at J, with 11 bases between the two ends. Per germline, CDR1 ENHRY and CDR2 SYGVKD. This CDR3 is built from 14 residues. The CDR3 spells CAISGEGGNTEAFF. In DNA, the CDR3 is TGTGCCATCAGTGGGGAGGGGGGAAACACTGAAGCTTTCTTT.

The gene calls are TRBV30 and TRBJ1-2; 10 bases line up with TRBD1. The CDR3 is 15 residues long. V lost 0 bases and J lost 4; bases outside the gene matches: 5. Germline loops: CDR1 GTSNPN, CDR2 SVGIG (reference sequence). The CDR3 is CAWSVGTGAAYGYTF. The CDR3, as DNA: TGTGCCTGGAGTGTCGGGACAGGGGCCGCCTATGGCTACACCTTC.

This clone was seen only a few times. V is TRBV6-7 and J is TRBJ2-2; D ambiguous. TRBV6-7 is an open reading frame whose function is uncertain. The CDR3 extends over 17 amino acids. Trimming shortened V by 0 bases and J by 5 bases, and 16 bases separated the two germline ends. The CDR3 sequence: CASSYSIAGQFTGELFF. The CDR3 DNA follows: TGTGCCAGCAGTTACTCAATTGCAGGTCAATTTACCGGGGAGCTGTTTTTT.

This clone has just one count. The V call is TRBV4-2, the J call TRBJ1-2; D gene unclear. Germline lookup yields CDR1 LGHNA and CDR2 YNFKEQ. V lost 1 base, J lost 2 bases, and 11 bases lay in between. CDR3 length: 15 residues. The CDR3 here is CASSQAGSSNYGYTF. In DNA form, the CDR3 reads TGTGCCAGCAGCCAAGCAGGTTCCAGCAACTATGGCTACACCTTC.

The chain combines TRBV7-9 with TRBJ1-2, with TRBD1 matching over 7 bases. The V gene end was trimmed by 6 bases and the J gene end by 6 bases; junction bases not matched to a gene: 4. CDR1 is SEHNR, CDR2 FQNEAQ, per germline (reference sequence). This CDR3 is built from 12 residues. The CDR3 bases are TGTGCCAGCAGTTACAGGGGAGATGGCTACACCTTC. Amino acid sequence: CASSYRGDGYTF.

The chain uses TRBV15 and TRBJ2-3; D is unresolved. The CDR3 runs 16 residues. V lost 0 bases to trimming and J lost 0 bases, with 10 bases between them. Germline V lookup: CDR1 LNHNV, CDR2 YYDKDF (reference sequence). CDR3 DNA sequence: TGTGCCACCAGCAGAGAGGTGGCACAGAGCACAGATACGCAGTATTTT. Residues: CATSREVAQSTDTQYF.

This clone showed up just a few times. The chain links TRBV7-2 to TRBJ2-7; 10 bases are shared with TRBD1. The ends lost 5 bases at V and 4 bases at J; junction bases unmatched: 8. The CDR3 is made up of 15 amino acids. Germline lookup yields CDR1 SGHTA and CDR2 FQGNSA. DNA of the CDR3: TGTGCCAGCAGCCCACAAGGGACAGGGGTTTACGAGCAGTACTTC. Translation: CASSPQGTGVYEQYF. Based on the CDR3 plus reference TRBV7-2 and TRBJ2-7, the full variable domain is GAGVSQSPSNKVTEKGKDVELRCDPISGHTALYWYRQSLGQGLEFLIYFQGNSAPDKSGLPSDRFSAERTGGSVSTLTIQRTQQEDSAVYLCASSPQGTGVYEQYFGPGTRLTVT.

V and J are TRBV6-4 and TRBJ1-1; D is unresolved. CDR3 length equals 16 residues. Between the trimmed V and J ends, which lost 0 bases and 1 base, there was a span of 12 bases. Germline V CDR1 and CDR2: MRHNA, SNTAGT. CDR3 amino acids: CASSDSLEGPNTEAFF. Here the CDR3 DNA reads TGTGCCAGCAGTGACTCGCTTGAGGGTCCGAACACTGAAGCTTTCTTT.

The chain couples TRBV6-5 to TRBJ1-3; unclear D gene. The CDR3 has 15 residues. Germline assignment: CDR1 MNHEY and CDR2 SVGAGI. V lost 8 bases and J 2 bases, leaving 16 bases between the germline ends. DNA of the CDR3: TGTGCCAGCGCTCATAACCGGGATACTGGAAACACCATATATTTT. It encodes CASAHNRDTGNTIYF.

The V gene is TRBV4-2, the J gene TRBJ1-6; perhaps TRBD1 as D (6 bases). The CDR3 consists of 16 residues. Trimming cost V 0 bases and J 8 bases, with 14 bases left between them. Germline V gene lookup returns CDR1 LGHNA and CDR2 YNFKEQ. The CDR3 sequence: CASSQEALGAYSPLHF. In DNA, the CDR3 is TGTGCCAGCAGCCAAGAGGCCCTGGGGGCCTATTCACCCCTCCACTTT.

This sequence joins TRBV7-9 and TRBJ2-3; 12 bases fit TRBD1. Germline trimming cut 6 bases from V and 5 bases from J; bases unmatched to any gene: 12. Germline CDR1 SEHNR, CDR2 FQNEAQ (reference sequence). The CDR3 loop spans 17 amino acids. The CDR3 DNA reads TGTGCCAGCAGGGGAGGTGGGACAGGGGGCCCTCGAGATACGCAGTATTTT. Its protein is CASRGGGTGGPRDTQYF.

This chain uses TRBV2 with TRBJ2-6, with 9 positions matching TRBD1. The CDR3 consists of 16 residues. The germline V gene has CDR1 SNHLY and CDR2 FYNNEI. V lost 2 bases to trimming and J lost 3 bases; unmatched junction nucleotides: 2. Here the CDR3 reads CASSENRGLGANVLTF. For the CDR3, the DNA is TGTGCCAGCAGTGAAAACAGGGGGCTTGGGGCCAACGTCCTGACTTTC. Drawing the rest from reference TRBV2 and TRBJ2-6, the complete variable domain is EPEVTQTPSHQVTQMGQEVILRCVPISNHLYFYWYRQILGQKVEFLVSFYNNEISEKSEIFDDQFSVERPDGSNFTLKIRSTKLEDSAMYFCASSENRGLGANVLTFGAGSRLTVL.

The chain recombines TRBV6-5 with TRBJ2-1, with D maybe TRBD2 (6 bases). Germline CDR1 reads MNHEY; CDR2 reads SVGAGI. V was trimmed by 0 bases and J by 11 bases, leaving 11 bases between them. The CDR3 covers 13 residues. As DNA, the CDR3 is TGTGCCAGCAGTTACTCGGAGGGGCGAAAGCAGTTCTTC. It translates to CASSYSEGRKQFF.

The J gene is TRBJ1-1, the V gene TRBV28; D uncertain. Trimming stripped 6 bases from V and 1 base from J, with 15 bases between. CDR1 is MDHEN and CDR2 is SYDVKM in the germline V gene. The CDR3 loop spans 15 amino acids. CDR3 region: CASSDWGGGNTEAFF. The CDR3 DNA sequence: TGTGCCAGCAGCGACTGGGGAGGAGGGAACACTGAAGCTTTCTTT.

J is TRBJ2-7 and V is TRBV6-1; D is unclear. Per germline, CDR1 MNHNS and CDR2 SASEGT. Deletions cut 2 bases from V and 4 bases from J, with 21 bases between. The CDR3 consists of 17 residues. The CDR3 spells CASSERSLAPRQYEQYF. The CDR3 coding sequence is TGTGCCAGCAGTGAAAGATCTTTGGCCCCCCGTCAGTACGAGCAGTACTTC.

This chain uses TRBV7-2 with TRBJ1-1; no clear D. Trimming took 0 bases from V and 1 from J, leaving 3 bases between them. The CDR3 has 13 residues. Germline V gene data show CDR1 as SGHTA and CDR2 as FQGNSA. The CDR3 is CASSLAKNTEAFF. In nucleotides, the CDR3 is TGTGCCAGCAGCTTAGCCAAGAACACTGAAGCTTTCTTT.

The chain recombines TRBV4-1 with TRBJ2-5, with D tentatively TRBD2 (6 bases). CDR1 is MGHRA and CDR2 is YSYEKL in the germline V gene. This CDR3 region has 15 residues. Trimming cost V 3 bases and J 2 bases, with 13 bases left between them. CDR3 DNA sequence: TGCGCCAGCAGCCACCCTCGGGGGATGCAAGAGACCCAGTACTTC. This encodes CASSHPRGMQETQYF.

In DNA form, the CDR3 reads TGTGCCAGCAGCCTACAGGGCCCCTCCGGAAACACCATATATTTT. It encodes CASSLQGPSGNTIYF. V and J are TRBV5-6 and TRBJ1-3, with D maybe TRBD1 (6 bases). The CDR3 runs 15 residues. Germline CDR1 reads SGHDT; CDR2 reads YYEEEE. With 4 bases removed from V and 4 bases from J, the gap between germline ends came to 15 bases.

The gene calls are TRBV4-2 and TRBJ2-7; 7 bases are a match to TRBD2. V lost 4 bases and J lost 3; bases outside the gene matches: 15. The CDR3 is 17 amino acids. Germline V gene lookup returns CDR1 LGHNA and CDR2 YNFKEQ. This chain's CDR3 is CASSPRGVGGGGYEQYF. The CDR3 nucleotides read TGTGCCAGCAGCCCCCGGGGAGTGGGCGGGGGAGGCTACGAGCAGTACTTC.

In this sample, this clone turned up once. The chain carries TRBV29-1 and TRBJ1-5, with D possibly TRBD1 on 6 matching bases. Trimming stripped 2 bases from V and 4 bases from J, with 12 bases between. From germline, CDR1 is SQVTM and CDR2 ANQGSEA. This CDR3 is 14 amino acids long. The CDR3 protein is CSVETGLGNQPQHF. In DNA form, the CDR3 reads TGCAGCGTTGAAACAGGGCTAGGGAATCAGCCCCAGCATTTT.

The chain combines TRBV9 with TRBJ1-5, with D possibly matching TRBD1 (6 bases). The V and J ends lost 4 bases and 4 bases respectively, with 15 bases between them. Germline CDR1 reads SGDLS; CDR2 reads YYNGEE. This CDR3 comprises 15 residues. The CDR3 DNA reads TGTGCCAGCAGCCCCTATGGACAGCCAAATCAGCCCCAGCATTTT. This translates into CASSPYGQPNQPQHF. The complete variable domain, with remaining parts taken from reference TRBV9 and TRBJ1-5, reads DSGVTQTPKHLITATGQRVTLRCSPRSGDLSVYWYQQSLDQGLQFLIQYYNGEERAKGNILERFSAQQFPDLHSELNLSSLELGDSALYFCASSPYGQPNQPQHFGDGTRLSIL.

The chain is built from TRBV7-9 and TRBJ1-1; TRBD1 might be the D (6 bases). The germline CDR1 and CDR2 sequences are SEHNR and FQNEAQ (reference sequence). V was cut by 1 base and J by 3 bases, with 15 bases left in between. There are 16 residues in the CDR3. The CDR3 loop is CASSLVAGAGDTEAFF. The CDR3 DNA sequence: TGTGCCAGCAGCTTAGTTGCAGGGGCGGGGGACACTGAAGCTTTCTTT.

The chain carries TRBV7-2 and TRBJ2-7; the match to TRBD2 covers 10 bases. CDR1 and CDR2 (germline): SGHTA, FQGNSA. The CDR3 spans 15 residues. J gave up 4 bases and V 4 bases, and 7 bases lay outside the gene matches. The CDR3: CASSSGSGGPYEQYF. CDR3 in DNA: TGTGCCAGCAGCTCCGGTAGCGGGGGGCCGTACGAGCAGTACTTC.

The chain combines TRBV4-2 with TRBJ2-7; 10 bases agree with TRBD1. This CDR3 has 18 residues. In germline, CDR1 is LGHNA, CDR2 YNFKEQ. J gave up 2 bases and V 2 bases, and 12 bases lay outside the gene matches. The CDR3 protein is CASSQRSGQGSRTYEQYF. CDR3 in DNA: TGTGCCAGCAGCCAAAGGTCGGGACAGGGGTCCCGGACCTACGAGCAGTACTTC.